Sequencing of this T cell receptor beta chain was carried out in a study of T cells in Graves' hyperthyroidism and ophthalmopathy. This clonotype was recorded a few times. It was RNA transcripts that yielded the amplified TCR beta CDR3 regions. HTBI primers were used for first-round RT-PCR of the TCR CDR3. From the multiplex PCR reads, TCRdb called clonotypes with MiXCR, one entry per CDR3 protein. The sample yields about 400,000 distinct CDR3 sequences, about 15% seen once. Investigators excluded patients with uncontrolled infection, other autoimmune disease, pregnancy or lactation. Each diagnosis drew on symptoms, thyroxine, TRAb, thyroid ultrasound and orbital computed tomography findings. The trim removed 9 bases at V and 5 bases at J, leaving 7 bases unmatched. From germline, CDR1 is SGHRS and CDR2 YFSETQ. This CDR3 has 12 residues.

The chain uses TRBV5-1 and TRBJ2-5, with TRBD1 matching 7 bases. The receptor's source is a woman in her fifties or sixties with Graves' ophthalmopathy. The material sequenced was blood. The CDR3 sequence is CATKGASETQYF. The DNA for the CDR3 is TGCGCCACCAAGGGGGCTTCTGAGACCCAGTACTTC.